This T cell receptor beta chain was sequenced in a study of cytomegalovirus exposure and HLA in healthy donors. Study observations and caveats: Sequencing probably produced one cluster of sequence variants that were highly shared. It was taken for granted in presence/absence analyses that sequencing depth across donors was roughly uniform. Many donors carried some public TCRs, although rarity characterized most TCR sequences.

PCR primers comprised 60 Vbeta and 13 Jbeta primers. Sequencing used immunoSEQ multiplex PCR; TCRdb keeps in-frame clones, though not all of them. Among 84,000 or so clones listed, more than 55% were seen once. Concerning this clone: Its antigen is unidentified.

The CDR3 is 14 residues long. V lost 9 bases and J 4 bases, leaving 15 bases between the germline ends. CDR1 and CDR2 (germline): MDHEN, SYDVKM. Sequencing was carried out using PBMCs. The chain combines TRBV28 with TRBJ2-2; a weak D match, TRBD1 (6 bases). This TCR was sampled from a woman aged 25 to 39 in good health and CMV-seropositive. This chain's CDR3 is CASQWTEITGELFF. In DNA form, the CDR3 reads TGTGCCAGTCAATGGACAGAGATCACCGGGGAGCTGTTTTTT.